This T cell receptor (beta chain) was recorded in a study of molecular identifiers for immune sequencing clone quantification. Sorted naive CD8 T cells were those defined as CD8+CD4-CCR7+CD45RA+. This clonotype was picked up many times. The antigen is not known. Generation of bulk TCR libraries relied on previously described methods and listed TCR primers. TCRdb reanalysed the PCR reads using MiXCR and keeps one entry per CDR3 protein. This sample has some 680,000 distinct CDR3 sequences; roughly 27% occur once, and the top ten carry about 0.8%. Findings and limits, study-wide: Under 1% of molecules in naive cells, but over 99% of effector molecules, belonged to clones above 20 RNA copies. Jurkat TCR RNA that was spiked in from one cell was reportedly detectable among one million naive cells.

CDR3 length: 16 residues. J gave up 2 bases and V 6 bases, and 7 bases lay outside the gene matches. V usage is TRBV12-3 or TRBV12-4 and J usage is TRBJ2-3, with TRBD2 matching 11 bases. This sequence originates from a human donor in good health. Some libraries in this study had Jurkat cell RNA spiked in. Sequenced: naive CD8+ T cells from blood, with Jurkat cell RNA spiked in. Stated subset: FACS-sorted CD8+CD4-CCR7+CD45RA+ naive T cells. The CDR3 coding sequence is TGTGCCAGCAGGCCTGGGACTAGCGGCCTCACAGATACGCAGTATTTT. Translation: CASRPGTSGLTDTQYF.